Below are 11 T cell receptor beta chains sequenced from a single sample in a study of cytotoxic CD8 clonotypes in ibrutinib-treated CLL. This table comes from immunoSEQ multiplex PCR, and its TCRdb copy is limited to in-frame clones, with some not included. The data show more than 300,000 clones, with about 77% seen just once and 6.7% held by the top ten. This material consisted of PBMCs, taken before ibrutinib treatment. These receptors were obtained from a human donor with chronic lymphocytic leukemia.

The V gene is TRBV9, the J gene TRBJ2-3; 11 bases line up with TRBD2. The CDR3 is 17 amino acids. V lost 1 base to trimming and J lost 0 bases; unmatched junction nucleotides: 4. The germline gives CDR1 SGDLS, CDR2 YYNGEE. In DNA form, the CDR3 reads TGTGCCAGCAGCGTACTAGCGGGAGGAACTAGCACAGATACGCAGTATTTT. Amino acids: CASSVLAGGTSTDTQYF.

The chain combines TRBV6-5 with TRBJ2-1; 11 nucleotides align to TRBD2. The germline CDR1 and CDR2 sequences are MNHEY and SVGAGI. The length of the CDR3 is 16 residues. V lost 4 bases, J lost 7 bases, and 9 bases stayed unmatched. The CDR3 region has the DNA TGTGCCAGCAGTTCCCTAGCGGGAGGACTTAGGAATGAGCAGTTCTTC. Its translation is CASSSLAGGLRNEQFF.

The CDR3 reads CASSLGTEQYF. CDR3 coding DNA: TGTGCCAGCAGCTTAGGGACCGAGCAGTACTTC. The genes are TRBV7-2 and TRBJ2-7; D gene unclear. Germline lookup yields CDR1 SGHTA and CDR2 FQGNSA. The CDR3 sequence is 11 residues long. With 1 base removed from V and 6 bases from J, the gap between germline ends came to 4 bases.

The V and J genes are TRBV7-6 and TRBJ2-5, with D hard to call. CDR1 is SGHVS, CDR2 FNYEAQ, per germline. This CDR3 contains 14 residues. Trimming took 5 bases from V and 2 from J, leaving 12 bases between them. The CDR3 DNA reads as TGTGCCAGCAGCATACCGACAAGACAAGAGACCCAGTACTTC. Amino acids: CASSIPTRQETQYF.

The rearrangement uses TRBV5-1 and TRBJ1-2; TRBD1 agrees at 7 bases. The V gene end was trimmed by 1 base and the J gene end by 8 bases; junction bases not matched to a gene: 11. CDR3 length: 15 residues. Germline lookup yields CDR1 SGHRS and CDR2 YFSETQ. CDR3 nucleotides: TGCGCCAGCAGCTTGTATTACCAGGGGGACTTGGGCTACACCTTC. Amino acid sequence: CASSLYYQGDLGYTF.

This chain links TRBV5-1 with TRBJ2-5, with a tentative D call TRBD2 (6 bases). This CDR3 is built from 14 residues. Germline V lookup: CDR1 SGHRS, CDR2 YFSETQ. V dropped 2 bases and J dropped 4 bases, with 12 bases sitting between them. CDR3 sequence (DNA): TGCGCCAGCAGCTTTACTAGCCGGGGAGAGACCCAGTACTTC. It yields the protein CASSFTSRGETQYF. Looking up the rest from reference TRBV5-1 and TRBJ2-5 gives the full variable domain: KAGVTQTPRYLIKTRGQQVTLSCSPISGHRSVSWYQQTPGQGLQFLFEYFSETQRNKGNFPGRFSGRQFSNSRSEMNVSTLELGDSALYLCASSFTSRGETQYFGPGTRLLVL.

The chain uses TRBV27 and TRBJ1-1; D gene ambiguous. V was trimmed by 3 bases and J by 11 bases, leaving 16 bases between them. The CDR3 covers 13 residues. Germline loops: CDR1 MNHEY, CDR2 SMNVEV (reference sequence). The CDR3 bases are TGTGCCAGCAGTTTTATACCGCTATATGTGGCTTTCTTT. Encoded protein: CASSFIPLYVAFF.

The rearrangement uses TRBV7-3 and TRBJ2-1; 7 bases are a match to TRBD1. CDR1 is SGHTA and CDR2 is FQGTGA in the germline V gene. With 4 bases clipped from V and 0 bases from J, the junction kept 6 bases outside the gene matches. The CDR3 has 16 residues. The CDR3 region has the DNA TGTGCCAGCAGCTCCCGAGGGGGCGACTCCTACAATGAGCAGTTCTTC. Amino acid sequence: CASSSRGGDSYNEQFF.

Written as DNA, the CDR3 is TGTGCCAGCAGCTTAGGGCCCTGGGTAGCGGGGAATATAGAGACCCAGTACTTC. This codes for CASSLGPWVAGNIETQYF. This chain connects TRBV7-9 to TRBJ2-5, with TRBD2 matching over 8 bases. Trimming removed 1 base from V and 4 bases from J; junction bases left unmatched: 14. Germline CDR1 and CDR2: SEHNR and FQNEAQ (reference sequence). The CDR3 is made up of 18 amino acids.

V usage is TRBV5-1 and J usage is TRBJ2-1; D is undetermined. V shed 0 bases and J shed 9 bases, with 10 bases lying between them. CDR1 is SGHRS and CDR2 is YFSETQ in the germline V gene. This CDR3 region has 13 residues. The CDR3 protein is CASSLAARAEQFF. CDR3 DNA: TGCGCCAGCAGCTTGGCAGCTAGGGCTGAGCAGTTCTTC.

J is TRBJ2-7 and V is TRBV15, with D possibly TRBD1 on 7 matching bases. The CDR3 runs to 15 residues. Between the trimmed V and J ends, which lost 0 bases and 6 bases, there was a span of 15 bases. Germline V gene sequence: CDR1 LNHNV, CDR2 YYDKDF (reference sequence). CDR3 nucleotide sequence: TGTGCCACCAGCAGAGATCCAGGGGGGTTCGCCGAGCAGTACTTC. Amino acids: CATSRDPGGFAEQYF.